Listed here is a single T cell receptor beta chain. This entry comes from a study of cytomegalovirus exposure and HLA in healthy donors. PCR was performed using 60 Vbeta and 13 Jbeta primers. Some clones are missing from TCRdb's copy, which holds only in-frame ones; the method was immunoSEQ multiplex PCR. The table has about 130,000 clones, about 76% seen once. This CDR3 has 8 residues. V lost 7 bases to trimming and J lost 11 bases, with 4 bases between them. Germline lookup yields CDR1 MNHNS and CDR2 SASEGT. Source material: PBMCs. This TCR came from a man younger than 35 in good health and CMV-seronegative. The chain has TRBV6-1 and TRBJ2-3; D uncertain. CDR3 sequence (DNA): TGTGCCAGCATGAGGCAGTATTTT. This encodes CASMRQYF.